The entry that follows covers one TCR beta chain sequence. This specimen comes from a study of T cell changes during pregnancy in multiple sclerosis. The junction had 2 bases not matched to a gene; V was cut back by 0 bases and J by 7 bases. CDR1 and CDR2 (germline): SGHDT, YYEEEE. The CDR3 has 15 amino acids. Measured with immunoSEQ multiplex PCR; TCRdb has only the in-frame clones, and not every one. The repertoire holds more than 40,000 clones, with 94% as singletons. The genes are TRBV5-6 and TRBJ2-1; 12 bases match TRBD2. The specimen comprised CD4+ T cells from peripheral blood mononuclear cells, sampled in the second trimester of pregnancy. The origin of this receptor is a female donor with multiple sclerosis, enrolled in a pregnancy study. The CDR3 region has the DNA TGTGCCAGCAGCTTGGGGACTAGCGGGGTGAATGAGCAGTTCTTC. Its translation: CASSLGTSGVNEQFF.